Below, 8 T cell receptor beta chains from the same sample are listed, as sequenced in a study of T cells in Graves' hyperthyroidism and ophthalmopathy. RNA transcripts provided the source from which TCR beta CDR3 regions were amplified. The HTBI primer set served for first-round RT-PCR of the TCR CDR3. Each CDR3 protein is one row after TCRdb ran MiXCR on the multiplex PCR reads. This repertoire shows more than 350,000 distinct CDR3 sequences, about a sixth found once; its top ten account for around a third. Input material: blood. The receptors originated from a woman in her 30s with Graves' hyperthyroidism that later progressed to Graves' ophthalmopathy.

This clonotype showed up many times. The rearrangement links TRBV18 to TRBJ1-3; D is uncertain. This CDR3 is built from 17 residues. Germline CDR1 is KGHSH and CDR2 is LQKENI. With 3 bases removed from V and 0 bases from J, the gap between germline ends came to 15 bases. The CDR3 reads CASSPFTATTSGNTIYF. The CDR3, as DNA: TGTGCCAGCTCACCTTTTACAGCCACTACCTCTGGAAACACCATATATTTT.

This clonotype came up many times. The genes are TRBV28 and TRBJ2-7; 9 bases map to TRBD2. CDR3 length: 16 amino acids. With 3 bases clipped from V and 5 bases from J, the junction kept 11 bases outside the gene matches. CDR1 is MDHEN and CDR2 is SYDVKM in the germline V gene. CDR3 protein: CASSFPMTSGFHEQYF. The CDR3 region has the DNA TGTGCCAGCAGTTTCCCGATGACTAGCGGCTTCCACGAGCAGTACTTC.

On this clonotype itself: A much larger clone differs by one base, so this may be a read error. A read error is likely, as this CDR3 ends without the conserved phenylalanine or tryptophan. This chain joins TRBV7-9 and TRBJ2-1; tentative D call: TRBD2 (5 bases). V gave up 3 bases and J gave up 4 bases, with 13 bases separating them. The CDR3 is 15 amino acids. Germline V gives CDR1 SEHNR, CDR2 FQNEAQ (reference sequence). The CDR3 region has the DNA TGTGCCAGCAGCTTCATACGGGGAGCATACAATGAGCAGTTCCTC. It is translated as CASSFIRGAYNEQFL.

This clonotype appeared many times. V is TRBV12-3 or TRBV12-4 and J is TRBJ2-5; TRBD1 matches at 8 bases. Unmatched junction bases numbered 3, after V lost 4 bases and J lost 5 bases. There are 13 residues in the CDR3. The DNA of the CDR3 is TGTGCCAGCAGTTGGACAGGGCTGGAGACCCAGTACTTC. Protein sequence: CASSWTGLETQYF.

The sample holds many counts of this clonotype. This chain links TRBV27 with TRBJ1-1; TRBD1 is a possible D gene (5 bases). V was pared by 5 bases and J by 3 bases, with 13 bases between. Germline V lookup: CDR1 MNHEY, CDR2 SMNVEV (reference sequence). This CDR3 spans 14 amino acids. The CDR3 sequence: CASSLRGGDTEAFF. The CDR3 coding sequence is TGTGCCAGCAGTCTTAGGGGTGGGGACACTGAAGCTTTCTTT.

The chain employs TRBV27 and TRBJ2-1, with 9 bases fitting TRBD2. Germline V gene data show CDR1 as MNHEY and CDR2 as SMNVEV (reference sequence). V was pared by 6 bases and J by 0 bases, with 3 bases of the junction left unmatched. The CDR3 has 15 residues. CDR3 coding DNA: TGTGCCAGCAGGCTAGCGGGATCCTCCTACAATGAGCAGTTCTTC. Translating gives CASRLAGSSYNEQFF.

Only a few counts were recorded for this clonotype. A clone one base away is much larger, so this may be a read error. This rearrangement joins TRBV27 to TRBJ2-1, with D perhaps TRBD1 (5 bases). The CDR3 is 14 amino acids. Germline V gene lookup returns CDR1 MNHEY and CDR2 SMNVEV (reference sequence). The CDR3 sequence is CASSSGPYGNKQFF. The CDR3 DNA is TGTGCCAGCAGTTCAGGGCCTTACGGCAATAAGCAGTTCTTC.

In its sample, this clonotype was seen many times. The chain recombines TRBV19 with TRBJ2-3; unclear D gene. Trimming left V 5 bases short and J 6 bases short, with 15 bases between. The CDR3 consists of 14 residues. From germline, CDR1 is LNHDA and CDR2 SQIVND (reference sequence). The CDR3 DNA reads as TGTGCCAGTAGTCCTGGGCGCTTGCTGGATACGCAGTATTTT. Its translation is CASSPGRLLDTQYF.